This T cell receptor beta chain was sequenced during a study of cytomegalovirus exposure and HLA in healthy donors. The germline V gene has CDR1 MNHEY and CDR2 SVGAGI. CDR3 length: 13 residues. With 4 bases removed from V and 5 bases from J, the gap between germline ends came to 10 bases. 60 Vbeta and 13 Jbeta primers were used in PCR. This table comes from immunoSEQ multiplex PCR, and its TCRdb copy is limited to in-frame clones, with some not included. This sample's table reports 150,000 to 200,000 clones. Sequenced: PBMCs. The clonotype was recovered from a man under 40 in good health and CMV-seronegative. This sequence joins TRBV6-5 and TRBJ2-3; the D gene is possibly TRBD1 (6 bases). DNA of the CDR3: TGTGCCAGCAGTTTCCAGGGGAGAGATACGCAGTATTTT. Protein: CASSFQGRDTQYF.